This T cell receptor beta chain is drawn from a study of T cells in women clearing cervical HPV infection. Note on this clone: The sequenced fragment ends 3 residues before the CDR3 boundary, so the rest is inferred from the germline J gene.

Clones were read by immunoSEQ multiplex PCR, and TCRdb kept only the in-frame ones, dropping some. There are 48,000 or so clones in the sample, with around 1.6% held by the top ten. V lost 0 bases and J lost 5, with 19 bases in between. CDR1 and CDR2 (germline): DFQATT, SNEGSKA (reference sequence). The CDR3 loop spans 16 amino acids. The source of this sequence is a woman between 18 and 75 years old with a cervical HPV16 infection that either progressed to CIN3+ or cleared (not recorded which). Specimen: blood buffy coat. The chain combines TRBV20-1 with TRBJ2-5; unclear D gene. CDR3 DNA, as far as it was read: TGCAGTGCTAGAGACCCCCTCGTCGGCACGGGTGAGACC. It is translated as CSARDPLVGTGET. The full CDR3 sequence reads CSARDPLVGTGETQYF.